This T cell receptor beta chain was documented in a study of blood T cell repertoires in COVID-19. Looking at the study overall: COVID-19 samples collected from the United States, Italy and Spain covered acute and convalescent phases. PBMCs, B-cell-depleted T cells, or T cells were the source of the cDNA or gDNA that made up the material.

Per the study methods: It was from reference gene primer amplification that nucleated cell counts were estimated. Generated by immunoSEQ multiplex PCR, the TCRdb table keeps only in-frame clones and is missing some. V and J calls plus clone size are reproduced from that table; the DNA served to infer D and trimming. The sample contains about 150,000 clones, 65% to 85% of which appear only once. V lost 4 bases and J lost 4, with 13 bases in between. The CDR3 is made up of 15 amino acids. Germline values: CDR1 MGHDK, CDR2 SYGVNS. This chain links TRBV25-1 with TRBJ1-4; D is possibly TRBD1 (6 bases). The sequencing input was peripheral blood. This TCR was recovered from a woman in her sixties with acute or convalescent COVID-19. In DNA form, the CDR3 reads TGTGCCAGCAGTGGAGTGGCAGGGGTTAATGAAAAACTGTTTTTT. This gives the protein CASSGVAGVNEKLFF. The variable domain in full, completed from reference TRBV25-1 and TRBJ1-4, reads EADIYQTPRYLVIGTGKKITLECSQTMGHDKMYWYQQDPGMELHLIHYSYGVNSTEKGDLSSESTVSRIRTEHFPLTLESARPSHTSQYLCASSGVAGVNEKLFFGSGTQLSVL.